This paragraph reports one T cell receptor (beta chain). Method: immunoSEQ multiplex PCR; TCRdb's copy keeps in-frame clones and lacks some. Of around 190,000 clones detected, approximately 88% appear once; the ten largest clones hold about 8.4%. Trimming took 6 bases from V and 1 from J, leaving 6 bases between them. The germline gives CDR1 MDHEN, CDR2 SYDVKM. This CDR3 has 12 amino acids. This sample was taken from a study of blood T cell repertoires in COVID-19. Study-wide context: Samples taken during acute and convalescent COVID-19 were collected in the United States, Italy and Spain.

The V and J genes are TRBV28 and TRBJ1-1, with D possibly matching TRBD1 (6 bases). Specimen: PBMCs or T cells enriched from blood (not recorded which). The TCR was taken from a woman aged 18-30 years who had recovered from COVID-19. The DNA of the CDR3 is TGTGCCAGCAGAGGGGGGAACACTGAAGCTTTCTTT. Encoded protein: CASRGGNTEAFF.